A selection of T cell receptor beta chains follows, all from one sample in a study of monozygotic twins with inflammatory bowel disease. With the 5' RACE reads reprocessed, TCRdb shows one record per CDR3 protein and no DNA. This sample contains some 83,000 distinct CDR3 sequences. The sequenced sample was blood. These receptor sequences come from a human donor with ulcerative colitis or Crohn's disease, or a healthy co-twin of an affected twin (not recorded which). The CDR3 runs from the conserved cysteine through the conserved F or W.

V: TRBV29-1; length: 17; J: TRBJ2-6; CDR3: CSVALSQRRSGANVLTF
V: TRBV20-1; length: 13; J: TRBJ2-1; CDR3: CSARHGAPREQFF
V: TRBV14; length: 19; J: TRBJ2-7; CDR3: CASSQILTDRDRASYEQYF
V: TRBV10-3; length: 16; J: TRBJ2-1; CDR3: CATSGHLAGMGNEQFF
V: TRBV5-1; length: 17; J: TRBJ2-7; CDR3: CASSKAGVGQGFYEQYF
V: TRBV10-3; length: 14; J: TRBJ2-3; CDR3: CAIRVGQGTDTQYF
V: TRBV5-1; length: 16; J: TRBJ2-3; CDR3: CASSLEGTSSTDTQYF
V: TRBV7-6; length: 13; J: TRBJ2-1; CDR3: CASSIDGYNEQFF
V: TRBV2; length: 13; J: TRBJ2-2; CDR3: CASMVANTGELFF
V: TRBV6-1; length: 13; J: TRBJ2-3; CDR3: CASSDRGLDTQCF
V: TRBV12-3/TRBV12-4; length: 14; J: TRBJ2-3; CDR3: CASSGQVVTDTQYF
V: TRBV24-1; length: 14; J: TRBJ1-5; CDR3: CATSGDIANQPQHF
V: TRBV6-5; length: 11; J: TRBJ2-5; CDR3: CASSSYGTQYF
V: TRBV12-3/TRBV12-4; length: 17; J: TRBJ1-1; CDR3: CASSLISWVRPREEAFF
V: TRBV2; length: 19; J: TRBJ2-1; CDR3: CASSEARGGTSEVLNEQFF
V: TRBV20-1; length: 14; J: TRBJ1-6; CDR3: CSAQTGRGNSPLHF
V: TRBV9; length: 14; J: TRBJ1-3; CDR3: CASSPAGAGNTIYF
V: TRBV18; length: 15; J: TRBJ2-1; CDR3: CASSQTGWSYNEQFF
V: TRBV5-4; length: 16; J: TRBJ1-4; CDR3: CASSFGRSATNEKLFF
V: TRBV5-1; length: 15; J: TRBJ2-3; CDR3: CASSPAGEATDTQYF
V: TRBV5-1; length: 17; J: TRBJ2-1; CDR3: CASSLGANGWGYNEQFF
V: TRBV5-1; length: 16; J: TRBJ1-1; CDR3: CASSFARTGGNTEAFF
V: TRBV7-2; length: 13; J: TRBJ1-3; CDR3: CASSLQGGNTIYF
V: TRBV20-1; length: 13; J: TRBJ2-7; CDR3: CSASAGTSYEQYF
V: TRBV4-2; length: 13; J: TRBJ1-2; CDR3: CATWEGGSEGYTF